The clone carrying this TCR beta chain was observed a handful of times. The source of the sample is a study of patients and donors after allogeneic stem cell transplantation. The CDR3 consists of 15 residues. Germline V lookup: CDR1 MNHEY, CDR2 SMNVEV (reference sequence). V lost 5 bases and J 2 bases, leaving 14 bases between the germline ends. TCRdb processed the RT-PCR reads anew with MiXCR; each CDR3 protein has one entry. This table holds 410,000 or so distinct CDR3 sequences, 16% found once. The clonotype comes from a human donor who was either an allogeneic HSCT recipient or a stem cell or donor lymphocyte infusion donor (not recorded which). It is not recorded whose cells these are; they may come from a transplant donor. Sequenced input: blood, either unsorted or a sorted T cell fraction (not recorded which). The V call is TRBV27, the J call TRBJ2-3; D is unresolved. Here the CDR3 DNA reads TGTGCCAGCAGTCCCACGGCGCACTACACAGATACGCAGTATTTT. As protein: CASSPTAHYTDTQYF.